This passage covers 22 T cell receptor beta chains from one sample sequenced in a study of blood T cell repertoires in COVID-19. Profiling relied on immunoSEQ multiplex PCR, and the TCRdb table lists in-frame clones only, not all of them. This sample yields fewer than 200,000 clones, of which around 82% are seen a single time; 3.6% belongs to the top ten. The specimen sequenced was PBMCs or T cells enriched from blood (not recorded which). These receptors all come from a woman aged 45-59 years in a cohort exposed to, infected with or recovered from COVID-19 (not recorded which).

This clone was found once. The V and J genes are TRBV5-5 and TRBJ1-1; D is unclear. The CDR3 consists of 11 residues. CDR1 SGHKS and CDR2 YYEKEE come from the germline V gene (reference sequence). V lost 4 bases, J lost 2 bases, and 3 bases lay in between. This CDR3 reads CASSLNTEAFF. In DNA form, the CDR3 reads TGTGCCAGCAGCCTTAACACTGAAGCTTTCTTT.

The gene calls are TRBV7-3 and TRBJ2-1; 9 nucleotides match TRBD2. V trimming: 4 bases; J trimming: 5 bases; junction bases outside the gene matches: 3. Germline CDR1 reads SGHTA; CDR2 reads FQGTGA. This CDR3 is built from 14 residues. The chain's CDR3 is CASSYSGGNNEQFF. As DNA, the CDR3 is TGTGCCAGCAGCTATAGCGGGGGAAACAATGAGCAGTTCTTC.

The V and J genes are TRBV7-3 and TRBJ1-1; D is uncertain. Trimming shortened V by 0 bases and J by 1 base, and 6 bases separated the two germline ends. This CDR3 is 14 amino acids long. The germline V gene encodes CDR1 SGHTA and CDR2 FQGTGA. This CDR3 reads CASSLTRQNTEAFF. CDR3 DNA: TGTGCCAGCAGCTTAACGCGACAGAACACTGAAGCTTTCTTT.

Only one count was recorded for this clone. The gene calls are TRBV5-1 and TRBJ2-7, with a tentative D call TRBD2 (5 bases). Germline V lookup: CDR1 SGHRS, CDR2 YFSETQ. V was pared by 0 bases and J by 5 bases, with 15 bases between. CDR3 length: 15 amino acids. The CDR3 bases are TGCGCCAGCAGCTTGGGATCGACCCCCGGGGACGAGCAGTACTTC. Protein: CASSLGSTPGDEQYF.

The chain couples TRBV7-2 to TRBJ1-1, with D unclear. The CDR3 extends over 11 amino acids. In germline, CDR1 is SGHTA, CDR2 FQGNSA. V shed 5 bases and J shed 4 bases, with 5 bases lying between them. The DNA of the CDR3 is TGTGCCAGCAGCCGGGGCACTGAAGCTTTCTTT. Translated, it gives CASSRGTEAFF.

The chain employs TRBV9 and TRBJ2-7, with TRBD2 matching 7 bases. The CDR3 has 17 amino acids. Per germline, CDR1 SGDLS and CDR2 YYNGEE. Trimming at V came to 3 bases and at J to 1 base, leaving 13 bases not matched to a gene. The CDR3 DNA sequence: TGTGCCAGCAGCGCAGGTAGTGGGAGCGGGATTTCCTACGAGCAGTACTTC. It encodes CASSAGSGSGISYEQYF.

The chain carries TRBV21-1 and TRBJ1-4. TRBV21-1 is listed as a pseudogene. The CDR3 is made up of 17 amino acids. CDR3 region: CASKGWGGRDTNEKLFF. The CDR3 nucleotides are TGTGCCAGCAAAGGGTGGGGGGGCCGGGACACTAATGAAAAACTGTTTTTT.

J is TRBJ1-3 and V is TRBV6-1, with D hard to call. The CDR3 runs 15 residues. In germline, CDR1 is MNHNS, CDR2 SASEGT. V gave up 3 bases and J gave up 0 bases, with 9 bases separating them. CDR3: CASSELGFSGNTIYF. DNA for the CDR3: TGTGCCAGCAGTGAGCTAGGATTCTCTGGAAACACCATATATTTT.

This sequence joins TRBV19 and TRBJ2-5, with D perhaps matching TRBD1 (6 bases). Germline V gene sequence: CDR1 LNHDA, CDR2 SQIVND (reference sequence). The CDR3 has 15 residues. V gave up 5 bases and J gave up 5 bases, with 18 bases separating them. CDR3 in amino acids: CASSGAQGSGETQYF. The CDR3 DNA reads as TGTGCCAGTAGTGGAGCCCAGGGGTCTGGGGAGACCCAGTACTTC.

This clone was picked up one time. This chain joins TRBV30 and TRBJ2-1, with TRBD1 identical over 8 bases. Looked up from germline, CDR1 is GTSNPN and CDR2 is SVGIG (reference sequence). This CDR3 is built from 13 residues. With 8 bases clipped from V and 8 bases from J, the junction kept 11 bases outside the gene matches. The CDR3 reads CAGTGGAVDEQFF. As DNA, the CDR3 is TGTGCCGGAACAGGGGGTGCTGTCGATGAGCAGTTCTTC. Complete variable domain (other parts from reference TRBV30 and TRBJ2-1): SQTIHQWPATLVQPVGSPLSLECTVEGTSNPNLYWYRQAAGRGLQLLFYSVGIGQISSEVPQNLSASRPQDRQFILSSKKLLLSDSGFYLCAGTGGAVDEQFFGPGTRLTVL.

The chain uses TRBV9 and TRBJ1-1; a possible D gene is TRBD1 (6 bases). The CDR3 totals 14 residues. The germline V gene has CDR1 SGDLS and CDR2 YYNGEE. Trimming left V 4 bases short and J 2 bases short, with 12 bases between. The CDR3 DNA follows: TGTGCCAGCAGCACGACAGGCCTTAACACTGAAGCTTTCTTT. It translates to CASSTTGLNTEAFF.

This clone was counted only a few times. This rearrangement joins TRBV12-3 or TRBV12-4 to TRBJ1-1, with D possibly matching TRBD1 (5 bases). Trimming removed 5 bases at V and 1 base at J, with 8 bases between. The CDR3 extends over 13 amino acids. The CDR3 region is CASSKTENTEAFF. The CDR3 DNA sequence: TGTGCCAGCAGTAAGACAGAGAACACTGAAGCTTTCTTT.

This chain joins TRBV3-1 (or the pseudogene TRBV3-2) and TRBJ1-5; D is uncertain. CDR3 size: 14 residues. The V gene lost 3 bases and the J gene lost 0 bases, with 6 bases spanning the gap. Germline loops: CDR1 LGHDT, CDR2 YNNKEL (reference sequence). The CDR3, as DNA: TGTGCCAGCAGCCAGCAGGTTAGCAATCAGCCCCAGCATTTT. As protein: CASSQQVSNQPQHF.

This chain connects TRBV15 to TRBJ1-1; 9 nucleotides line up with TRBD1. The CDR3 consists of 14 residues. Germline V gene data show CDR1 as LNHNV and CDR2 as YYDKDF (reference sequence). With V trimmed by 2 bases and J by 6 bases, 4 bases remained unmatched. CDR3 DNA sequence: TGTGCCACCAGCAGATCCAGACAGGGGGCTGAAGCTTTCTTT. Its protein product is CATSRSRQGAEAFF.

The chain joins TRBV4-2 to TRBJ2-3; 7 positions match TRBD2. Trimming at V came to 4 bases and at J to 6 bases, leaving 10 bases not matched to a gene. The germline gives CDR1 LGHNA, CDR2 YNFKEQ. This CDR3 has 15 amino acids. The CDR3 DNA reads TGTGCCAGCAGCCTGCGGGGGAGAGACGGTGATACGCAGTATTTT. It specifies CASSLRGRDGDTQYF.

This chain joins TRBV27 and TRBJ2-1; 12 bases map to TRBD2. Germline V lookup: CDR1 MNHEY, CDR2 SMNVEV (reference sequence). J gave up 6 bases and V 4 bases, and 7 bases lay outside the gene matches. This CDR3 has 16 amino acids. CDR3 amino acids: CASSSTTSGSPNEQFF. For the CDR3, the DNA is TGTGCCAGCAGTTCGACGACTAGCGGGAGCCCCAATGAGCAGTTCTTC.

This rearrangement joins TRBV4-2 to TRBJ2-1; 12 bases map to TRBD2. There are 16 residues in the CDR3. Trimming took 2 bases from V and 3 from J; bases not matched to a gene: 2. Germline V gene sequence: CDR1 LGHNA, CDR2 YNFKEQ. The CDR3 DNA reads as TGTGCCAGCAGCCAATCTAGCGGGGGGGTCTACAATGAGCAGTTCTTC. Encoded protein: CASSQSSGGVYNEQFF.

This sequence joins TRBV27 and TRBJ1-1; 8 bases are shared with TRBD1. Germline-derived CDR1 and CDR2 are MNHEY and SMNVEV (reference sequence). This CDR3 has 16 amino acids. The junction had 12 bases not matched to a gene; V was cut back by 5 bases and J by 4 bases. The CDR3 region has the DNA TGTGCCAGCAGTGTCAGTGGCAGGGGGCTAGGCACTGAAGCTTTCTTT. It encodes CASSVSGRGLGTEAFF.

The chain uses TRBV24-1 and TRBJ2-1; 9 bases match TRBD2. The germline gives CDR1 KGHDR, CDR2 SFDVKD. V lost 5 bases and J lost 8; bases outside the gene matches: 9. There are 15 residues in the CDR3. CDR3 bases: TGTGCCACCAGTGTGGCGGGAGGGCCTTTCTATGAGCAGTTCTTC. Translated: CATSVAGGPFYEQFF.

This clone was observed a single time. The chain links TRBV5-1 to TRBJ1-2; a weak D match, TRBD1 (6 bases). Trimming shortened V by 0 bases and J by 6 bases, and 12 bases separated the two germline ends. The CDR3 contains 14 residues. CDR1 and CDR2 (germline): SGHRS, YFSETQ. The CDR3 sequence is CASSLAGALDGYTF. The CDR3 DNA is TGCGCCAGCAGCTTGGCAGGGGCTCTGGATGGCTACACCTTC.

V is TRBV19 and J is TRBJ1-1; 8 nucleotides align to TRBD1. V shed 7 bases, J shed 4 bases, and the junction held 8 bases outside the gene matches. CDR3 size: 14 residues. Germline loops: CDR1 LNHDA, CDR2 SQIVND (reference sequence). DNA for the CDR3: TGTGCCAGTACGCCAGGACAGGGTGGCACTGAAGCTTTCTTT. Translated: CASTPGQGGTEAFF.

The rearrangement uses TRBV5-6 and TRBJ1-1; no firm D call. Looked up from germline, CDR1 is SGHDT and CDR2 is YYEEEE. Trimming shortened V by 5 bases and J by 2 bases, and 13 bases separated the two germline ends. The CDR3 spans 14 residues. This chain's CDR3 is CASRIVGGNTEAFF. As DNA, the CDR3 is TGTGCCAGCAGAATAGTCGGCGGAAACACTGAAGCTTTCTTT.